This passage covers 19 T cell receptor beta chains from one sample sequenced in a study of OX40 agonist ivuxolimab in advanced cancers. TCRdb's table, derived via immunoSEQ multiplex PCR, lists solely in-frame clones and lacks some. The sample includes some 86,000 clones, about 85% of them seen just once. The sample was CD4+ or CD8+ T cells sorted from blood, taken in a trial of the OX40 agonist ivuxolimab. Receptors were obtained from an adult with an advanced solid tumor such as melanoma, head and neck, liver or kidney cancer.

The J gene is TRBJ2-1, the V gene TRBV27, with D possibly matching TRBD1 (6 bases). The CDR3 is 14 amino acids. Germline CDR1 is MNHEY and CDR2 is SMNVEV (reference sequence). V lost 6 bases, J lost 0 bases, and 9 bases lay in between. The CDR3 region has the DNA TGTGCCAGCAGCAAACAGGGCTCCTACAATGAGCAGTTCTTC. Translated: CASSKQGSYNEQFF.

J is TRBJ2-3 and V is TRBV27, with 9 bases aligning to TRBD2. Trimming at V came to 6 bases and at J to 0 bases, leaving 10 bases not matched to a gene. This CDR3 spans 17 amino acids. Germline CDR1 MNHEY, CDR2 SMNVEV (reference sequence). As DNA, the CDR3 is TGTGCCAGCAGGACCGAACTAGCGGGTAGTAGCACAGATACGCAGTATTTT. It yields the protein CASRTELAGSSTDTQYF.

This clone was seen only once. The chain is built from TRBV7-9 and TRBJ1-5; no firm D call. Germline V gives CDR1 SEHNR, CDR2 FQNEAQ (reference sequence). The CDR3 runs to 14 residues. The V end was cut by 1 base, the J end by 13 bases, with 17 bases between. The CDR3 protein is CASSLVANRDAQHF. The CDR3 DNA reads TGTGCCAGCAGCTTAGTGGCGAATCGAGATGCGCAGCATTTT.

The chain is built from TRBV6-6 and TRBJ2-2, with D perhaps matching TRBD2 (5 bases). This CDR3 is built from 15 residues. V was pared by 6 bases and J by 5 bases, with 16 bases between. Germline V gene lookup returns CDR1 MNHNY and CDR2 SVGAGI (reference sequence). CDR3 protein: CASSPGGSYTGELFF. Written as DNA, the CDR3 is TGTGCCAGCAGCCCCGGTGGGAGCTATACCGGGGAGCTGTTTTTT.

The chain links TRBV30 to TRBJ2-2; the match to TRBD2 covers 8 bases. The trim removed 5 bases at V and 5 bases at J, leaving 10 bases unmatched. This CDR3 is 15 amino acids long. The germline gives CDR1 GTSNPN, CDR2 SVGIG (reference sequence). This chain's CDR3 is CAWGRAGGITGELFF. The CDR3 DNA reads TGTGCCTGGGGAAGGGCGGGAGGCATTACCGGGGAGCTGTTTTTT.

The sample holds one count of this clone. The chain has TRBV7-2 and TRBJ2-7; a weak D match, TRBD2 (6 bases). CDR3 size: 14 residues. Germline CDR1 and CDR2: SGHTA and FQGNSA. V shed 6 bases and J shed 1 base, with 13 bases lying between them. CDR3 sequence: CASSRDSGSYEQYF. In DNA, the CDR3 is TGTGCCAGCAGTCGGGACTCTGGTTCCTACGAGCAGTACTTC.

V usage is TRBV30 and J usage is TRBJ2-1; TRBD2 aligns across 13 bases. V lost 4 bases, J lost 11 bases, and 11 bases stayed unmatched. Germline CDR1 GTSNPN, CDR2 SVGIG (reference sequence). The CDR3 has 15 residues. The CDR3 region is CAWTGLAGDSGKQFF. Here the CDR3 DNA reads TGTGCCTGGACCGGACTAGCGGGAGATTCGGGGAAGCAGTTCTTC.

This chain links TRBV7-2 with TRBJ2-1; 7 bases fit TRBD1. V dropped 5 bases and J dropped 3; count of bases not matched to a gene: 7. CDR3 length: 15 amino acids. Germline V gene data show CDR1 as SGHTA and CDR2 as FQGNSA. The CDR3 region is CASSRGGYGYNEQFF. CDR3 DNA: TGTGCCAGCAGCCGAGGGGGCTACGGCTACAATGAGCAGTTCTTC.

This chain connects TRBV2 to TRBJ2-2, with D possibly being TRBD1 or TRBD2 (5 bases each). V shed 7 bases and J shed 4 bases, with 25 bases lying between them. The germline V gene encodes CDR1 SNHLY and CDR2 FYNNEI. The CDR3 is 18 residues long. The chain's CDR3 is CASTAGHTGHIVTGELFF. CDR3 bases: TGTGCCAGCACCGCCGGACACACGGGGCATATTGTCACCGGGGAGCTGTTTTTT. The whole variable domain, filled in from reference TRBV2 and TRBJ2-2, reads EPEVTQTPSHQVTQMGQEVILRCVPISNHLYFYWYRQILGQKVEFLVSFYNNEISEKSEIFDDQFSVERPDGSNFTLKIRSTKLEDSAMYFCASTAGHTGHIVTGELFFGEGSRLTVL.

V gene TRBV19 combines with J gene TRBJ2-7; weak D call: TRBD2 (5 bases). The CDR3 is 16 amino acids. The germline V gene encodes CDR1 LNHDA and CDR2 SQIVND (reference sequence). V was pared by 5 bases and J by 7 bases, with 24 bases between. For the CDR3, the DNA is TGTGCCAGTAGTTACTTACCCCCCGCCGTACAGCGGGAGCAGTACTTC. It is translated as CASSYLPPAVQREQYF.

The chain employs TRBV2 and TRBJ2-1, with D possibly TRBD2 on 5 matching bases. CDR3 size: 16 residues. The ends were cut back, 5 bases at V and 8 bases at J, with 22 bases in the middle. In germline, CDR1 is SNHLY, CDR2 FYNNEI. The chain's CDR3 is CASSYTRAGGPHEQFF. For the CDR3, the DNA is TGTGCCAGCAGTTATACCCGGGCCGGAGGTCCCCATGAGCAGTTCTTC.

This clone appeared a single time. The chain carries TRBV6-5 and TRBJ2-2; no definite D call. V shed 11 bases and J shed 0 bases, with 7 bases lying between them. This CDR3 comprises 12 residues. The germline V gene has CDR1 MNHEY and CDR2 SVGAGI. The CDR3 DNA sequence: TGTGCCTCCGGCCCGAACACCGGGGAGCTGTTTTTT. This sequence encodes CASGPNTGELFF.

V and J are TRBV4-1 and TRBJ2-5; D call uncertain. There are 15 residues in the CDR3. V was shortened by 0 bases and J by 5 bases, with 13 bases between the two germline ends. Germline V lookup: CDR1 MGHRA, CDR2 YSYEKL. The CDR3 protein is CASSQDKAPGETQYF. Written as DNA, the CDR3 is TGCGCCAGCAGCCAAGATAAGGCCCCCGGGGAGACCCAGTACTTC.

The rearrangement uses TRBV7-2 and TRBJ2-7; TRBD1 is a possible D gene (6 bases). Germline V gene sequence: CDR1 SGHTA, CDR2 FQGNSA. V was clipped by 2 bases and J by 4 bases, with 15 bases between them. The length of the CDR3 is 15 residues. The CDR3 reads CASSLTGPPGYEQYF. CDR3 DNA sequence: TGTGCCAGCAGCTTAACAGGGCCACCCGGTTACGAGCAGTACTTC.

The V and J genes are TRBV18 and TRBJ2-3, with D maybe TRBD1 (6 bases). Germline V gives CDR1 KGHSH, CDR2 LQKENI. This CDR3 has 16 residues. Between the trimmed V and J ends, which lost 1 base and 6 bases, there was a span of 17 bases. The CDR3 coding sequence is TGTGCCAGCTCACCACACGGCAGCTTTAGGGGGGATACGCAGTATTTT. It codes for CASSPHGSFRGDTQYF. Full variable domain (outside the CDR3, taken from reference TRBV18 and TRBJ2-3): NAGVMQNPRHLVRRRGQEARLRCSPMKGHSHVYWYRQLPEEGLKFMVYLQKENIIDESGMPKERFSAEFPKEGPSILRIQQVVRGDSAAYFCASSPHGSFRGDTQYFGPGTRLTVL.

The rearrangement uses TRBV12-5 and TRBJ2-7; a possible D gene is TRBD2 (6 bases). V lost 3 bases and J lost 5, with 14 bases in between. The CDR3 consists of 14 residues. The germline V gene encodes CDR1 LGHNT and CDR2 FRNRAP. The CDR3 nucleotides are TGTGCTAGTGGTTTCCGCGGGACGGCGGACGAGCAGTACTTC. As protein: CASGFRGTADEQYF.

This rearrangement joins TRBV7-2 to TRBJ2-1; the D gene is possibly TRBD2 (6 bases). Germline V gene lookup returns CDR1 SGHTA and CDR2 FQGNSA. V was clipped by 2 bases and J by 6 bases, with 11 bases between them. This CDR3 is built from 14 residues. CDR3 DNA sequence: TGTGCCAGCAGCTTAAACGGGGGTGGCAATGAGCAGTTCTTC. Protein sequence: CASSLNGGGNEQFF. The full variable domain, completed using reference TRBV7-2 and TRBJ2-1, is GAGVSQSPSNKVTEKGKDVELRCDPISGHTALYWYRQSLGQGLEFLIYFQGNSAPDKSGLPSDRFSAERTGGSVSTLTIQRTQQEDSAVYLCASSLNGGGNEQFFGPGTRLTVL.

The chain joins TRBV4-1 to TRBJ1-4; the D gene is possibly TRBD1 (6 bases). Trimming left V 0 bases short and J 4 bases short, with 9 bases between. The CDR3 spans 15 residues. Looked up from germline, CDR1 is MGHRA and CDR2 is YSYEKL. CDR3 amino acids: CASSQEGGDNEKLFF. CDR3 bases: TGCGCCAGCAGCCAAGAGGGGGGCGATAATGAAAAACTGTTTTTT.

The chain has TRBV5-1 and TRBJ1-4, with D uncertain. Trimming took off 4 bases at V and 10 bases at J, with 17 bases between the two ends. Germline V lookup: CDR1 SGHRS, CDR2 YFSETQ. This CDR3 has 14 amino acids. In DNA, the CDR3 is TGCGCCAGCAGCCCCTCAACAAGTCAAGGAAAACTGTTTTTT. This codes for CASSPSTSQGKLFF.